This is a list of T cell receptor beta chains from one sample in a study of a mutant IDH1 vaccine in newly diagnosed glioma. Method: immunoSEQ multiplex PCR; TCRdb's copy keeps in-frame clones and lacks some. The table has approximately 54,000 clones, roughly 80% seen once. The sequencing used PBMCs, collected from a glioma patient treated with radiotherapy, temozolomide or both. These receptors were collected from a man between 18 and 35 years old with glioma. The CDR3 runs from the conserved cysteine through the conserved F or W. Each record gives: D gene, J gene, V gene, CDR3 protein. A D gene is named only where the DNA matches it firmly.

D gene: TRBD1; J gene: TRBJ1-1; V gene: TRBV10-2; CDR3 protein: CASSTGENTEAFF
D gene: NA; J gene: TRBJ1-4; V gene: TRBV5-1; CDR3 protein: CASSPDREKLFF
D gene: NA; J gene: TRBJ1-4; V gene: TRBV4-2; CDR3 protein: CASSQSPGGGYSEKLFF
D gene: NA; J gene: TRBJ1-2; V gene: TRBV6-5; CDR3 protein: CASSYGGSGYTF
D gene: NA; J gene: TRBJ1-4; V gene: TRBV6-5; CDR3 protein: CASSYAPGEKLFF
D gene: NA; J gene: TRBJ2-7; V gene: TRBV27; CDR3 protein: CASSFTGRDEQYF
D gene: NA; J gene: TRBJ1-1; V gene: TRBV19; CDR3 protein: CASSLRMNTEAFF
D gene: TRBD1; J gene: TRBJ1-1; V gene: TRBV6-4; CDR3 protein: CASSSGTGSNTEAFF
D gene: NA; J gene: TRBJ1-1; V gene: TRBV27; CDR3 protein: CASSSGTEAFF
D gene: NA; J gene: TRBJ2-5; V gene: TRBV5-1; CDR3 protein: CASSFTGGQTQYF
D gene: NA; J gene: TRBJ1-5; V gene: TRBV6-5; CDR3 protein: CASSYSVNQPQHF
D gene: TRBD1; J gene: TRBJ1-2; V gene: TRBV7-9; CDR3 protein: CASRSGTAYGYTF
D gene: TRBD2; J gene: TRBJ2-3; V gene: TRBV5-4; CDR3 protein: CASSSPTSGSTDTQYF
D gene: TRBD1; J gene: TRBJ1-1; V gene: TRBV6-4; CDR3 protein: CASSGGENTEAFF
D gene: NA; J gene: TRBJ1-2; V gene: TRBV20-1; CDR3 protein: CNIKSDYGYTF
D gene: NA; J gene: TRBJ1-5; V gene: TRBV19; CDR3 protein: CASSPAGNSNQPQHF
D gene: TRBD1; J gene: TRBJ1-1; V gene: TRBV6-6; CDR3 protein: CASSQGATEAFF
D gene: TRBD1; J gene: TRBJ2-2; V gene: TRBV4-1; CDR3 protein: CASSQGDRGPGELFF
D gene: NA; J gene: TRBJ1-1; V gene: TRBV19; CDR3 protein: CASSIAMNTEAFF
D gene: NA; J gene: TRBJ1-5; V gene: TRBV30; CDR3 protein: CAWSGWTQNQPQHF
D gene: NA; J gene: TRBJ2-2; V gene: TRBV30; CDR3 protein: CAWSVSGRDTGELFF
D gene: NA; J gene: TRBJ1-1; V gene: TRBV4-3; CDR3 protein: CASSRAWVVNTEAFF
D gene: NA; J gene: TRBJ2-6; V gene: TRBV18; CDR3 protein: CASSPKKGQVQLSGANVLTF
D gene: NA; J gene: TRBJ2-3; V gene: TRBV7-2; CDR3 protein: CASSLIQSSTDTQYF
D gene: TRBD1; J gene: TRBJ2-1; V gene: TRBV18; CDR3 protein: CASSPDRGGQFF
D gene: TRBD1; J gene: TRBJ1-6; V gene: TRBV29-1; CDR3 protein: CSVATGDNSPLHF
D gene: TRBD2; J gene: TRBJ2-3; V gene: TRBV29-1; CDR3 protein: CSVGGGATDTQYF